The entry that follows covers one T cell receptor (beta chain) sequence. The antigen remains unidentified. The CDR3 is made up of 15 amino acids. The germline V gene has CDR1 MDHEN and CDR2 SYDVKM. Trimming pared 5 bases from V and 5 bases from J, leaving 17 bases between. Only in-frame clones appear in the TCRdb table, and some are missing; sequencing was by immunoSEQ multiplex PCR. The sample yields 2 million to 3 million clones, over 85% seen once. The sample comes from a study of shared clonotypes between healthy human individuals. Findings and caveats of the study: The low donor count limited represented genetic and exposure-history diversity.

Sequencing used naive CD4+ T cells from PBMCs. Subset specified: CD45RA+ positively selected. The chain uses TRBV28 and TRBJ2-3; D is perhaps TRBD2 (6 bases). The source of this sequence is a man aged 18-30 years in good health. Some clones in this sample may be carry-over from other donors' samples. CDR3 region: CASSRFPGLKDTQYF. As DNA, the CDR3 is TGTGCCAGCAGTAGATTCCCGGGACTGAAAGATACGCAGTATTTT.